Shown below are 20 T cell receptor beta chains from a single sample sequenced in a study of OX40 agonist ivuxolimab in advanced cancers. Method: immunoSEQ multiplex PCR; TCRdb's copy keeps in-frame clones and lacks some. Counted here are tens of thousands of clones, approximately 90% occurring once; the ten biggest clones make up around 4.2%. The source was CD4+ or CD8+ T cells sorted from blood, collected in a trial of the OX40 agonist ivuxolimab. The source is an adult with an advanced solid tumor such as melanoma, head and neck, liver or kidney cancer.

This clone was observed a single time. The chain employs TRBV28 and TRBJ2-2; TRBD2 is a possible D gene (5 bases). Trimming took 2 bases from V and 3 from J, leaving 7 bases between them. CDR1 is MDHEN, CDR2 SYDVKM, per germline. The CDR3 loop spans 14 amino acids. Here the CDR3 reads CASSLAGHTGELFF. CDR3 DNA: TGTGCCAGCAGTTTAGCGGGCCACACCGGGGAGCTGTTTTTT.

Comment on this clone: No DNA is shown, since the ends of the CDR3 on it are uncertain; the CDR3 is the one TCRdb lists. The V and J genes are TRBV28 and TRBJ2-1. The CDR3 totals 15 residues, both ends included. From germline, CDR1 is MDHEN and CDR2 SYDVKM. The CDR3 protein is CASSLFRGRVNEQFF.

CDR3 residues: CASSYEGANTEAFF. DNA of the CDR3: TGTGCCAGCAGTTACGAGGGTGCGAACACTGAAGCTTTCTTT. The chain joins TRBV6-5 to TRBJ1-1, with D hard to call. Looked up from germline, CDR1 is MNHEY and CDR2 is SVGAGI. The V and J ends lost 2 bases and 1 base respectively, with 8 bases between them. The CDR3 has 14 residues.

The sample holds one count of this clone. The chain is built from TRBV11-1 and TRBJ1-2; 7 positions agree with TRBD1. There are 17 residues in the CDR3. V was pared by 2 bases and J by 5 bases, with 14 bases of the junction left unmatched. Germline assignment: CDR1 SGHAT and CDR2 FQDESV (reference sequence). The CDR3 loop is CASSLNAATGLGYGYTF. The CDR3 DNA is TGTGCCAGCAGCTTAAACGCGGCGACAGGGCTTGGGTATGGCTACACCTTC.

The genes are TRBV7-9 and TRBJ2-7; possibly TRBD1 for D (6 bases). Trimming took off 5 bases at V and 0 bases at J, with 17 bases between the two ends. The CDR3 runs to 16 residues. CDR1 and CDR2 from the germline V gene are SEHNR and FQNEAQ (reference sequence). The DNA for the CDR3 is TGTGCCAGCAGCCCCAGGGGAGTTAGATACTCCTACGAGCAGTACTTC. Its protein product is CASSPRGVRYSYEQYF.

V is TRBV9 and J is TRBJ2-3; D is uncertain. The germline CDR1 and CDR2 sequences are SGDLS and YYNGEE. The CDR3 length is 16 residues. Trimming shortened V by 0 bases and J by 0 bases, and 11 bases separated the two germline ends. In DNA, the CDR3 is TGTGCCAGCAGCGTAGTGGGGTTCCCTAGCACAGATACGCAGTATTTT. It yields the protein CASSVVGFPSTDTQYF.

This rearrangement joins TRBV7-9 to TRBJ2-1; 9 bases line up with TRBD1. The J segment lost 6 bases and the V segment lost 4 bases, leaving 10 bases of the junction unmatched. CDR3 length: 16 residues. Germline loops: CDR1 SEHNR, CDR2 FQNEAQ (reference sequence). The CDR3 here is CASSSFGQGNINEQFF. The CDR3 coding sequence is TGTGCCAGCAGCTCCTTCGGACAGGGGAATATCAATGAGCAGTTCTTC.

J is TRBJ2-1 and V is TRBV19; 12 bases align to TRBD2. J gave up 7 bases and V 4 bases, and 23 bases lay outside the gene matches. Per the germline V gene, CDR1 is LNHDA and CDR2 is SQIVND (reference sequence). CDR3 length: 21 residues. The CDR3 spells CASSTQTSGGPVRGLINEQFF. The CDR3 bases are TGTGCCAGTAGTACCCAAACTAGCGGGGGGCCCGTTAGGGGATTAATTAATGAGCAGTTCTTC.

This chain uses TRBV5-4 with TRBJ2-5; TRBD1 agrees at 8 bases. V shed 3 bases and J 0 bases; nucleotides not matched to a gene: 10. The CDR3 runs to 17 residues. Germline V gene data show CDR1 as SGHNT and CDR2 as YYREEE (reference sequence). The CDR3 region is CASSSGTGDPNQETQYF. The CDR3 nucleotides are TGTGCCAGCAGCTCGGGGACAGGAGACCCAAACCAAGAGACCCAGTACTTC.

The gene calls are TRBV11-2 and TRBJ1-1, with 11 bases aligning to TRBD1. V was clipped by 5 bases and J by 6 bases; unmatched bases: 11. There are 16 residues in the CDR3. CDR1 is SGHAT, CDR2 FQNNGV, per germline. CDR3 protein: CASSVRDRGDFAEAFF. Written as DNA, the CDR3 is TGTGCCAGCAGCGTCCGGGACAGGGGGGATTTCGCTGAAGCTTTCTTT.

This chain joins TRBV29-1 and TRBJ2-1; tentative D call: TRBD1 (5 bases). From germline, CDR1 is SQVTM and CDR2 ANQGSEA. The V end was cut by 6 bases, the J end by 4 bases, with 10 bases between. The CDR3 is 12 residues long. This chain's CDR3 is CSVETVYNEQFF. In DNA form, the CDR3 reads TGCAGCGTCGAGACAGTTTACAATGAGCAGTTCTTC.

The chain employs TRBV5-1 and TRBJ1-6; D is possibly TRBD1 (6 bases). Germline CDR1 is SGHRS and CDR2 is YFSETQ. The CDR3 length is 17 residues. The germline V and J ends were trimmed by 5 bases and 0 bases, with 15 bases remaining between them. The chain's CDR3 is CASRTGPLSSYNSPLHF. The CDR3 DNA reads TGCGCCAGCAGAACAGGGCCATTGAGCTCCTATAATTCACCCCTCCACTTT.

This clone turned up a few times. The rearrangement uses TRBV25-1 and TRBJ1-2; D gene unclear. V dropped 6 bases and J dropped 3 bases, with 8 bases sitting between them. The CDR3 has 12 residues. Looked up from germline, CDR1 is MGHDK and CDR2 is SYGVNS. The DNA of the CDR3 is TGTGCCAGCAGGCGTGGGGACTATGGCTACACCTTC. Encoded protein: CASRRGDYGYTF.

CDR3 residues: CASSEPSGTLAAYSGANVLTF. CDR3 sequence (DNA): TGTGCCAGCAGCGAACCCTCCGGGACCCTCGCAGCCTACTCTGGGGCCAACGTCCTGACTTTC. The chain employs TRBV9 and TRBJ2-6; D might be TRBD1 or TRBD2, each matching 5 bases. V shed 3 bases and J shed 0 bases, with 25 bases lying between them. Germline CDR1 SGDLS, CDR2 YYNGEE. The CDR3 has 21 residues.

The rearrangement uses TRBV30 and TRBJ2-5; D is possibly TRBD1 or TRBD2 (6 bases each). Germline V gives CDR1 GTSNPN, CDR2 SVGIG (reference sequence). This CDR3 contains 13 residues. V was pared by 0 bases and J by 4 bases, with 9 bases between. In DNA form, the CDR3 reads TGTGCCTGGAGTGTCGGGGGCGGAGAGACCCAGTACTTC. Protein product: CAWSVGGGETQYF.

The V and J genes are TRBV11-3 and TRBJ2-1; 12 nucleotides align to TRBD2. V dropped 5 bases and J dropped 8; count of bases not matched to a gene: 7. The V gene's germline CDR1 is SGHNT and CDR2 YENEEA. This CDR3 is built from 15 residues. The CDR3 DNA follows: TGTGCCAGCAGCCCAAGGACTAGCGGGGTCCATGAGCAGTTCTTC. It yields the protein CASSPRTSGVHEQFF.

V gene TRBV7-9 combines with J gene TRBJ1-1, with a tentative D call TRBD1 (5 bases). Germline CDR1 is SEHNR and CDR2 is FQNEAQ (reference sequence). This CDR3 region has 17 residues. Trimming removed 7 bases from V and 1 base from J, with 22 bases in between. Written as DNA, the CDR3 is TGTGCCAGCATCCGGCCCTGGCAGGGAGTGGGGAACACTGAAGCTTTCTTT. This gives the protein CASIRPWQGVGNTEAFF.

The rearrangement joins TRBV7-2 to TRBJ1-2; TRBD1 agrees at 10 bases. CDR1 and CDR2 (germline): SGHTA, FQGNSA. The CDR3 is 17 amino acids. Losses at the gene ends were 5 bases for V and 7 bases for J; bases not matched to a gene: 16. This CDR3 reads CASSAIRDRGLLPGYTF. The CDR3 DNA sequence: TGTGCCAGCAGCGCAATCCGGGACAGGGGTCTTTTGCCTGGCTACACCTTC.

The V gene is TRBV29-1, the J gene TRBJ2-1, with D possibly being TRBD2 (6 bases). CDR3 size: 13 residues. Germline assignment: CDR1 SQVTM and CDR2 ANQGSEA. V dropped 7 bases and J dropped 2 bases, with 12 bases sitting between them. The CDR3 region is CSAVGGPYNEQFF. Written as DNA, the CDR3 is TGCAGCGCCGTCGGGGGACCCTACAATGAGCAGTTCTTC.

The chain employs TRBV11-2 and TRBJ2-2; D is possibly TRBD2 (7 bases). CDR1 and CDR2 (germline): SGHAT, FQNNGV. V shed 4 bases and J shed 3 bases, with 15 bases lying between them. The length of the CDR3 is 16 residues. The CDR3 DNA sequence: TGTGCCAGCAGCTCAAAGGGGGGGACGGACACCGGGGAGCTGTTTTTT. This translates into CASSSKGGTDTGELFF.